This entry lists 8 T cell receptor beta chains sequenced from one sample in a study of human T cells and chemical hapten exposure. Noted time point: pre-sensitization, week 0. The sample's treatment: therapeutic diphenylcyclopropenone sensitization with weekly scalp DPC. TCRdb redid the calling of the RACE reads with MiXCR, one entry per CDR3 protein. The sample shows 65,000 to 90,000 distinct CDR3 sequences, about 15% of them seen only once. Sequenced material: whole blood, taken in connection with sensitization to the hapten diphenylcyclopropenone (DPC). These receptor sequences come from a woman aged 50 to 60 with alopecia areata. Some clones in this sample may be carry-over from other donors' samples.

This clonotype was observed a handful of times. CDR3 protein: CASSLGRGTSGNNEQFF. The CDR3 coding sequence is TGCGCCAGCAGCCTCGGAAGAGGGACTAGCGGAAACAATGAGCAGTTCTTC. V usage is TRBV4-1 and J usage is TRBJ2-1, with 11 bases identical to TRBD2. The CDR3 covers 17 residues. From germline, CDR1 is MGHRA and CDR2 YSYEKL. The junction had 10 bases not matched to a gene; V was cut back by 4 bases and J by 5 bases.

This clonotype appeared many times. The genes are TRBV20-1 and TRBJ2-7; no reliable D call. The CDR3 runs 11 residues. Germline V gene data show CDR1 as DFQATT and CDR2 as SNEGSKA (reference sequence). Deletions cut 0 bases from V and 2 bases from J, with 2 bases between. The CDR3 bases are TGCAGTGCTAGAGAGGCCTACGAGCAGTACTTC. Translated: CSAREAYEQYF.

In its sample, this clonotype was seen a few times. The chain combines TRBV9 with TRBJ2-5; 9 nucleotides match TRBD2. The CDR3 spans 15 residues. Germline CDR1 reads SGDLS; CDR2 reads YYNGEE. V shed 0 bases and J 7 bases; nucleotides not matched to a gene: 7. CDR3 DNA sequence: TGTGCCAGCAGCGTAGACGGGACTAGCATTGGGACCCAGTACTTC. It encodes CASSVDGTSIGTQYF.

The chain uses TRBV9 and TRBJ2-1; D is unclear. The CDR3 consists of 15 residues. V lost 0 bases, J lost 4 bases, and 11 bases lay in between. Germline lookup yields CDR1 SGDLS and CDR2 YYNGEE. The CDR3 sequence: CASSVVKRIYNEQFF. CDR3 nucleotide sequence: TGTGCCAGCAGCGTAGTAAAACGTATTTACAATGAGCAGTTCTTC.

This clonotype was found a few times. This chain joins TRBV7-9 and TRBJ1-3; D not certain. This CDR3 is 12 amino acids long. Germline loops: CDR1 SEHNR, CDR2 FQNEAQ (reference sequence). V lost 2 bases, J lost 4 bases, and 3 bases lay in between. The CDR3 is CASSLQGNTIYF. The DNA of the CDR3 is TGTGCCAGCAGCTTACAGGGAAACACCATATATTTT.

The rearrangement joins TRBV29-1 to TRBJ2-7; 7 nucleotides align to TRBD2. Germline V gene lookup returns CDR1 SQVTM and CDR2 ANQGSEA. V shed 6 bases and J 5 bases; nucleotides not matched to a gene: 4. The CDR3 is 11 amino acids. CDR3 nucleotide sequence: TGCAGCGTCCACCGGGGGGACGAGCAGTACTTC. Translated, it gives CSVHRGDEQYF.

This clonotype appeared once. The V call is TRBV20-1, the J call TRBJ2-1; 8 nucleotides line up with TRBD2. CDR3 length: 16 residues. The trim removed 2 bases at V and 3 bases at J, leaving 9 bases unmatched. Germline V lookup: CDR1 DFQATT, CDR2 SNEGSKA (reference sequence). The CDR3 coding sequence is TGCAGTGCTAGAATCATCTGGCGGGAGGTCTACAATGAGCAGTTCTTC. Its translation is CSARIIWREVYNEQFF.

The chain joins TRBV10-3 to TRBJ2-7; 7 bases are shared with TRBD2. This CDR3 is built from 14 residues. Germline CDR1 reads ENHRY; CDR2 reads SYGVKD. The V and J ends lost 4 bases and 1 base, in that order; junction bases with no gene match: 4. The CDR3 DNA sequence: TGTGCCATCAGTGTGGGCGGGAGTTCCTACGAGCAGTACTTC. Translated: CAISVGGSSYEQYF.